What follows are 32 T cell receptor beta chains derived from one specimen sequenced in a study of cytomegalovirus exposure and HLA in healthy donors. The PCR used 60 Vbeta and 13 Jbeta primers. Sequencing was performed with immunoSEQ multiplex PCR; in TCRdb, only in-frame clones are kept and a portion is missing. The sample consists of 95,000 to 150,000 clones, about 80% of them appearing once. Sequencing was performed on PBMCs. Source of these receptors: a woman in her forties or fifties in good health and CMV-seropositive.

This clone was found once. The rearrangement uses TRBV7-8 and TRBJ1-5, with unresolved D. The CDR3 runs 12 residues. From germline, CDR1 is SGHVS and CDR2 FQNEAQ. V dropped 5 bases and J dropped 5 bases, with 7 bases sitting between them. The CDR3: CASSPTDQPQHF. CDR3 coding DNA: TGTGCCAGCAGCCCTACAGATCAGCCCCAGCATTTT.

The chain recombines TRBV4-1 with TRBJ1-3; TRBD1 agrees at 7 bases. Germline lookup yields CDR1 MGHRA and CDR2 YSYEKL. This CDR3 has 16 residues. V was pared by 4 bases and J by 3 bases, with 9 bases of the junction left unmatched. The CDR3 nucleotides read TGCGCCAGCAGCCTAAACAGGGGAAACTTTGGAAACACCATATATTTT. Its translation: CASSLNRGNFGNTIYF.

The CDR3 bases are TGTGCCAAGTTCTGGACAGCCTCCTACGAGCAGTACTTC. Amino acid sequence: CAKFWTASYEQYF. This chain connects TRBV6-1 to TRBJ2-7; D might be TRBD1 (6 bases). Deletions cut 10 bases from V and 0 bases from J, with 13 bases between. The germline V gene encodes CDR1 MNHNS and CDR2 SASEGT. The CDR3 is 13 amino acids.

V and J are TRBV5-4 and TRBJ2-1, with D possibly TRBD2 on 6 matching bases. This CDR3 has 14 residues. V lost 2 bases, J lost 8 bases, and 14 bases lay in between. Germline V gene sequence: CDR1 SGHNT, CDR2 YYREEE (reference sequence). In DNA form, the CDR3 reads TGTGCCAGCAGCTTAAGTTCGTCGGGGGATGAGCAGTTCTTC. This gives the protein CASSLSSSGDEQFF. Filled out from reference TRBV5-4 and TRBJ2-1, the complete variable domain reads ETGVTQSPTHLIKTRGQQVTLRCSSQSGHNTVSWYQQALGQGPQFIFQYYREEENGRGNFPPRFSGLQFPNYSSELNVNALELDDSALYLCASSLSSSGDEQFFGPGTRLTVL.

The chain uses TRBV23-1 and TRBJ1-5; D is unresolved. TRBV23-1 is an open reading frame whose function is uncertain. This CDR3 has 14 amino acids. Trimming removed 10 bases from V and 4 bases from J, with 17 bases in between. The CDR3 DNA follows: TGCGCCACCTCTGCGGGGTCAGTTAATCAGCCCCAGCATTTT. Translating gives CATSAGSVNQPQHF.

The CDR3 DNA reads as TGTGCCTGGAGAGACAGAAGCTCTGGAAACACCATATATTTT. Amino acids: CAWRDRSSGNTIYF. This chain links TRBV30 with TRBJ1-3; the D gene is possibly TRBD1 (5 bases). Germline lookup yields CDR1 GTSNPN and CDR2 SVGIG (reference sequence). V lost 3 bases, J lost 0 bases, and 9 bases lay in between. The CDR3 consists of 14 residues.

The DNA for the CDR3 is TGTGCCAGCAGCTCACCGCTATGGGCCAGCGAGCAGTACTTC. Amino acids: CASSSPLWASEQYF. The rearrangement uses TRBV7-2 and TRBJ2-7, with no clear D. The germline V gene encodes CDR1 SGHTA and CDR2 FQGNSA. CDR3 length: 14 residues. The V and J ends lost 4 bases and 6 bases respectively, with 16 bases between them.

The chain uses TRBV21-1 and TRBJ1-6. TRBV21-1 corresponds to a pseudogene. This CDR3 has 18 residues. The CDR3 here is CASSKRGGHTNYNSPLHF. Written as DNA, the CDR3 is TGTGCCAGCAGCAAAAGGGGGGGCCATACCAATTATAATTCACCCCTCCACTTT.

DNA for the CDR3: TGTGCCAGCAGCCAAGATCTTACGGGGTCCGGTGAGCAGTACTTC. Encoded protein: CASSQDLTGSGEQYF. This rearrangement joins TRBV4-2 to TRBJ2-7, with D perhaps TRBD2 (5 bases). V was shortened by 0 bases and J by 7 bases, with 16 bases between the two germline ends. This CDR3 comprises 15 residues. Germline CDR1 and CDR2: LGHNA and YNFKEQ.

The CDR3 nucleotides read TGTGCCAGCAGTGCGCAGGGAAATGAGCAGTTCTTC. This translates into CASSAQGNEQFF. The rearrangement links TRBV6-5 to TRBJ2-1; D possibly corresponds to TRBD1 (5 bases). Germline loops: CDR1 MNHEY, CDR2 SVGAGI. V lost 5 bases and J 7 bases, leaving 9 bases between the germline ends. This CDR3 has 12 residues.

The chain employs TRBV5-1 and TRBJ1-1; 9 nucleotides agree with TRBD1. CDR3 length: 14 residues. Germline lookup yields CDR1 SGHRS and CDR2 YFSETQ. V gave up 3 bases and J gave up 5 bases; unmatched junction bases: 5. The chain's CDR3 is CASSWGTGKTEAFF. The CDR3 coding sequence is TGCGCCAGCAGCTGGGGGACAGGGAAGACTGAAGCTTTCTTT.

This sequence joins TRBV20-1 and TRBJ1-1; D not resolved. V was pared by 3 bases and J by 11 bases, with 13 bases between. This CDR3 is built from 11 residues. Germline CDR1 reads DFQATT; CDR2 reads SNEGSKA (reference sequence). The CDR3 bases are TGCAGTGCTAGGGAGGCGAGGTCGGCTTTCTTT. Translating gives CSAREARSAFF.

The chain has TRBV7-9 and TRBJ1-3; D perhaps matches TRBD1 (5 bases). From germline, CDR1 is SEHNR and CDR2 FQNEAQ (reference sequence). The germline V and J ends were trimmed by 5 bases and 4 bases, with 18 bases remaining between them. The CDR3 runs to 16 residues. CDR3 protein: CASSPPNGGRGNTIYF. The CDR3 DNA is TGTGCCAGCAGCCCCCCGAACGGGGGTAGAGGAAACACCATATATTTT.

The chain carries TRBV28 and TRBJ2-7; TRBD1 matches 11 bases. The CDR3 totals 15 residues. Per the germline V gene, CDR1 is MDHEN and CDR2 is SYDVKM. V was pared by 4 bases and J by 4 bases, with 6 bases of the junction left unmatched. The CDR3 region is CASSSGTGGSYEQYF. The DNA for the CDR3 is TGTGCCAGCAGTTCCGGGACAGGGGGATCATACGAGCAGTACTTC.

CDR3 loop: CASSLITSRGEEEDEQYF. Written as DNA, the CDR3 is TGTGCCAGCAGTTTAATCACCTCACGGGGGGAGGAAGAGGACGAGCAGTACTTC. This chain links TRBV27 with TRBJ2-7; 7 bases line up with TRBD2. With V trimmed by 2 bases and J by 5 bases, 18 bases remained unmatched. Germline V gives CDR1 MNHEY, CDR2 SMNVEV (reference sequence). CDR3 length: 18 amino acids.

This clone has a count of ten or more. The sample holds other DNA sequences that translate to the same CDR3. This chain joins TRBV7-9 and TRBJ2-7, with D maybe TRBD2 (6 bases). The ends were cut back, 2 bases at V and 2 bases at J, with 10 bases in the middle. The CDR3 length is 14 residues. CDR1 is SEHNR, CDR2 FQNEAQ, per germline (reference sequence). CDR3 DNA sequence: TGTGCCAGCAGCTTATCGGGGGTAACCTACGAGCAGTACTTC. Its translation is CASSLSGVTYEQYF.

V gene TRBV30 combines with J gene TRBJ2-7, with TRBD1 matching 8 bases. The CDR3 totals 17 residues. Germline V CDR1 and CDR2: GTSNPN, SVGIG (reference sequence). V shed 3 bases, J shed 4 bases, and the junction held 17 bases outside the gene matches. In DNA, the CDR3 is TGTGCCTGGAGACCGTGGGGTATCGGGACAGGTCCTTACGAGCAGTACTTC. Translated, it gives CAWRPWGIGTGPYEQYF.

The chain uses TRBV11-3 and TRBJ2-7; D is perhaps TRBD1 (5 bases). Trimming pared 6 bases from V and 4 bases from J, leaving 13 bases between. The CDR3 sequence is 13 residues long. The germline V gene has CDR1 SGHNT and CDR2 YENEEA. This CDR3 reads CASRPPQGYEQYF. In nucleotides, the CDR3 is TGTGCCAGCAGACCCCCTCAGGGTTACGAGCAGTACTTC.

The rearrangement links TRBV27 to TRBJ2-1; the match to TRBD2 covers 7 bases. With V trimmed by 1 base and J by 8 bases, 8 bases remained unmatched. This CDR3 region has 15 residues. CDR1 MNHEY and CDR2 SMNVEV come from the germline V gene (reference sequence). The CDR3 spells CASSLWAGVTDEQFF. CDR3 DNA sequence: TGTGCCAGCAGTTTATGGGCGGGAGTGACCGATGAGCAGTTCTTC.

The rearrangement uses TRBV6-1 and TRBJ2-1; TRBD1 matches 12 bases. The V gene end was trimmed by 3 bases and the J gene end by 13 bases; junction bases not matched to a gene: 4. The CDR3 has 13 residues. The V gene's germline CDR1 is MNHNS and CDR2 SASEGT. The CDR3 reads CASSEGDRGLQFF. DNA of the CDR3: TGTGCCAGCAGTGAGGGGGACAGGGGGCTTCAGTTCTTC.

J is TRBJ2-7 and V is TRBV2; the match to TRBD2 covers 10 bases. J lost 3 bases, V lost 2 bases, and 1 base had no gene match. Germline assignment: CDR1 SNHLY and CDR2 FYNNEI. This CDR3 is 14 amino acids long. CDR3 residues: CASSERTSGYEQYF. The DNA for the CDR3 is TGTGCCAGCAGTGAAAGGACTAGCGGCTACGAGCAGTACTTC.

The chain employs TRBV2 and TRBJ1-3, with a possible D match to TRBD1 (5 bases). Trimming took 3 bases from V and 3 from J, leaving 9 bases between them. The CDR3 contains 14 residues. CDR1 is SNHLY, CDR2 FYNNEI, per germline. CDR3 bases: TGTGCCAGCAGTGACAGGGTTGGTGGAAACACCATATATTTT. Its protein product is CASSDRVGGNTIYF.

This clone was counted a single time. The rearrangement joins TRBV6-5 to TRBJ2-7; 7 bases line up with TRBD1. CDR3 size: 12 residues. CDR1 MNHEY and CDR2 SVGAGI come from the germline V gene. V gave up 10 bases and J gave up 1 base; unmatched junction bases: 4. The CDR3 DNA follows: TGTGCCACCCGACAGGGTTCCTACGAGCAGTACTTC. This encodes CATRQGSYEQYF.

CDR3 bases: TGTGCCAGCAGCTTTGCCAGGGGGGACTATGGCTACACCTTC. Protein sequence: CASSFARGDYGYTF. The chain is built from TRBV7-9 and TRBJ1-2; TRBD1 matches 7 bases. V shed 3 bases and J 3 bases; nucleotides not matched to a gene: 4. Germline lookup yields CDR1 SEHNR and CDR2 FQNEAQ (reference sequence). The CDR3 extends over 14 amino acids.

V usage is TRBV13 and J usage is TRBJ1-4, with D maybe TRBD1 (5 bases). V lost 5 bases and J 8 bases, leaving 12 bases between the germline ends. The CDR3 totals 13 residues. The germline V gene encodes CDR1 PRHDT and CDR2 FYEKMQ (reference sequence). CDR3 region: CASSQGVGEKLFF. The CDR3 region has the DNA TGTGCCAGCAGCCAAGGGGTTGGAGAAAAACTGTTTTTT.

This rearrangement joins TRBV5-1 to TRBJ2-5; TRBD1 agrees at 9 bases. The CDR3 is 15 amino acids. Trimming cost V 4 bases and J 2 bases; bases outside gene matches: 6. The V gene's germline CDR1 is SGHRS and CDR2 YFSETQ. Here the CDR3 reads CASSKGQGPQETQYF. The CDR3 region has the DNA TGCGCCAGCAGCAAGGGACAGGGACCTCAAGAGACCCAGTACTTC.

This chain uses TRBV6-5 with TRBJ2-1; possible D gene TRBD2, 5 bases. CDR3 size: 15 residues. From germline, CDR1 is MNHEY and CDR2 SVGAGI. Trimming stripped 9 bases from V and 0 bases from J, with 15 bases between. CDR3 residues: CASGVTTSSYNEQFF. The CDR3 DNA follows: TGTGCCAGTGGGGTTACTACTAGCTCCTACAATGAGCAGTTCTTC.

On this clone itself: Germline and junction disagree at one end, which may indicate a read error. The CDR3 protein is CSSSLATQGAFF. Written as DNA, the CDR3 is TGTTCCAGCAGCTTAGCGACTCAGGGGGCTTTCTTT. This chain uses TRBV7-9 with TRBJ1-1, with a tentative D call TRBD1 (6 bases). Per germline, CDR1 SEHNR and CDR2 FQNEAQ (reference sequence). CDR3 length equals 12 residues.

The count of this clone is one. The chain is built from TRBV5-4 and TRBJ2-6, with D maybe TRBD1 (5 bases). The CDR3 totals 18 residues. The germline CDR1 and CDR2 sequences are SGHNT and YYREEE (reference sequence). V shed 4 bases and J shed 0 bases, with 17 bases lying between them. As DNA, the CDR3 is TGTGCCAGCAGCCCAAGACAGACCTATTACTCTGGGGCCAACGTCCTGACTTTC. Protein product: CASSPRQTYYSGANVLTF.

The DNA for the CDR3 is TGTGCCGGAAGGGAGCTGAACACCGGGGAGCTGTTTTTT. Translated: CAGRELNTGELFF. V gene TRBV28 combines with J gene TRBJ2-2, with a weak D call TRBD2 (5 bases). Between the trimmed V and J ends, which lost 11 bases and 1 base, there was a span of 11 bases. This CDR3 comprises 13 residues. CDR1 MDHEN and CDR2 SYDVKM come from the germline V gene.

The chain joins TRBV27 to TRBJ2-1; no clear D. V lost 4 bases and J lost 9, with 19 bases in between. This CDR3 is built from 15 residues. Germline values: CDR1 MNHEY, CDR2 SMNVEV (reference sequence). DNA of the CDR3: TGTGCCAGCAGTTCCCACAGCCCTCCCCAGAGTGAGCAGTTCTTC. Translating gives CASSSHSPPQSEQFF.

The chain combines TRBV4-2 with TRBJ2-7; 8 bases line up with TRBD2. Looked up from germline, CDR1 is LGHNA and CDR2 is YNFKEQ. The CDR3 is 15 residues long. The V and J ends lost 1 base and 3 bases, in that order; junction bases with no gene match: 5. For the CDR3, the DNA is TGTGCCAGCAGCCAAGTAGGGACTAGTATCTACGAGCAGTACTTC. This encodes CASSQVGTSIYEQYF.